This T cell receptor beta chain is from a study of T cells in Graves' hyperthyroidism and ophthalmopathy. Amplified TCR beta CDR3 regions came from RNA transcripts. First-round RT-PCR targeting the TCR CDR3 was performed with the HTBI primer set. Via MiXCR, TCRdb re-called the multiplex PCR reads, giving one row per CDR3 protein. This sample has about 150,000 distinct CDR3 sequences, with more than 20% found just once. Findings and limits, study-wide: From stable hyperthyroidism, ophthalmopathy was set apart by a 13 V-J model.

The blood was taken when hyperthyroidism was first diagnosed, before any ophthalmopathy symptoms showed up. V was clipped by 5 bases and J by 0 bases, with 14 bases between them. CDR3 size: 15 residues. Looked up from germline, CDR1 is SGHAT and CDR2 is FQNNGV. This clonotype was seen ten or more times. Its antigen is currently unknown. The source of this sequence is a woman between 45 and 60 years old with Graves' hyperthyroidism that later progressed to Graves' ophthalmopathy. The sequenced sample consisted of blood. V and J are TRBV11-2 and TRBJ2-7; TRBD1 is a possible D gene (5 bases). This CDR3 is CASSRLPTASYEQYF. The CDR3 region has the DNA TGTGCCAGCAGCCGCTTACCGACAGCCTCCTACGAGCAGTACTTC.